The entry that follows covers one TCR beta chain sequence. This same CDR3 is encoded by further DNA sequences in the sample. This sample stems from a study of blood T cell repertoires in COVID-19. Across the whole study: Some COVID-19 samples were acute and others convalescent; all came from the United States, Italy and Spain. T cells, B-cell-depleted T cells, or PBMCs supplied cDNA or gDNA.

This CDR3 region has 14 residues. The V segment lost 6 bases and the J segment 5 bases; nucleotides outside the gene matches: 8. CDR1 is KGHSH and CDR2 is LQKENI in the germline V gene. Original handling: Quantification of nucleated cells was approximated via reference gene primer amplification. The protocol was immunoSEQ multiplex PCR, while the TCRdb copy is restricted to in-frame clones and leaves out a portion. V and J calls and clone size come straight from that table; D and trimming were deduced from the DNA. In the table there are around 170,000 clones, approximately 79% of which are singletons.

The material sequenced was peripheral blood. The chain uses TRBV18 and TRBJ2-7; TRBD1 aligns across 9 bases. The sequence derives from an elderly woman with acute or convalescent COVID-19. The CDR3 loop reads CASSPGTGRDEQYF. The CDR3, as DNA: TGTGCCAGCTCCCCGGGGACAGGGCGCGACGAGCAGTACTTC.